Presented here are 20 T cell receptor beta chains from one specimen sequenced in a study of cytomegalovirus exposure and HLA in healthy donors. Vbeta (60) and Jbeta (13) primers were used in the PCR. The repertoire was sequenced with immunoSEQ multiplex PCR; TCRdb's copy has only in-frame clones and lacks some. The sample lists approximately 160,000 clones; 77% were seen once. Sequencing was done on a sample of PBMCs. These receptors all stem from a woman aged 35 to 49 in good health and CMV-seropositive.

This clone was counted a single time. The junction does not match germline at one end; this may be a read error. The J gene is TRBJ2-3, the V gene TRBV27, with TRBD2 matching 13 bases. The CDR3 has 16 amino acids. Germline CDR1 MNHEY, CDR2 SMNVEV (reference sequence). The CDR3 protein is CTSSSGLAGITDTQYF. The CDR3 DNA reads as TGTACCAGCAGTTCGGGACTAGCGGGAATCACAGATACGCAGTATTTT.

The rearrangement joins TRBV28 to TRBJ2-3; TRBD2 agrees at 10 bases. From germline, CDR1 is MDHEN and CDR2 SYDVKM. The CDR3 is 21 amino acids. Trimming removed 2 bases from V and 0 bases from J; junction bases left unmatched: 17. In DNA, the CDR3 is TGTGCCAGCAGTTTAGGGGTAGCGGGGGGAAGTATACCTCCCAGCACAGATACGCAGTATTTT. Translation gives CASSLGVAGGSIPPSTDTQYF.

This chain uses TRBV2 with TRBJ2-7; tentatively, D is TRBD2 (5 bases). The germline V and J ends were trimmed by 4 bases and 2 bases, with 15 bases remaining between them. CDR1 SNHLY and CDR2 FYNNEI come from the germline V gene. There are 15 residues in the CDR3. The CDR3 loop is CASSGRTESAYEQYF. The CDR3 nucleotides read TGTGCCAGCAGTGGACGGACTGAGTCAGCCTACGAGCAGTACTTC. Combining the CDR3 with reference TRBV2 and TRBJ2-7 gives the whole variable domain EPEVTQTPSHQVTQMGQEVILRCVPISNHLYFYWYRQILGQKVEFLVSFYNNEISEKSEIFDDQFSVERPDGSNFTLKIRSTKLEDSAMYFCASSGRTESAYEQYFGPGTRLTVT.

The rearrangement links TRBV11-1 to TRBJ1-1; D ambiguous. V gave up 5 bases and J gave up 8 bases, with 9 bases separating them. Germline CDR1 and CDR2: SGHAT and FQDESV (reference sequence). The CDR3 is 11 residues long. The CDR3 DNA sequence: TGTGCCAGCAGCCCCTCTCTGGAAGCTTTCTTT. It yields the protein CASSPSLEAFF.

V is TRBV7-2 and J is TRBJ2-7, with D perhaps TRBD2 (6 bases). The germline V gene has CDR1 SGHTA and CDR2 FQGNSA. V lost 1 base and J 3 bases, leaving 10 bases between the germline ends. CDR3 length: 14 residues. CDR3 residues: CASSLDNGGYEQYF. Here the CDR3 DNA reads TGTGCCAGCAGCTTAGATAACGGGGGCTACGAGCAGTACTTC. Looking up the rest from reference TRBV7-2 and TRBJ2-7 gives the full variable domain: GAGVSQSPSNKVTEKGKDVELRCDPISGHTALYWYRQSLGQGLEFLIYFQGNSAPDKSGLPSDRFSAERTGGSVSTLTIQRTQQEDSAVYLCASSLDNGGYEQYFGPGTRLTVT.

V gene TRBV5-1 combines with J gene TRBJ2-5; 14 nucleotides match TRBD2. V was clipped by 4 bases and J by 5 bases; unmatched bases: 7. This CDR3 spans 16 amino acids. Germline CDR1 and CDR2: SGHRS and YFSETQ. CDR3 in amino acids: CASSGRLAGGPETQYF. The CDR3 coding sequence is TGCGCCAGCAGCGGGAGACTAGCGGGGGGGCCGGAGACCCAGTACTTC.

J is TRBJ2-7 and V is TRBV2; possibly TRBD2 for D (6 bases). The V end lost 4 bases, the J end lost 4 bases, and 14 bases lay between the germline ends. This CDR3 comprises 14 residues. Germline V gives CDR1 SNHLY, CDR2 FYNNEI. The CDR3 coding sequence is TGTGCCAGCAGTGGGACCGGGACTGTGTACGAGCAGTACTTC. Translation gives CASSGTGTVYEQYF. Full variable domain (outside the CDR3, taken from reference TRBV2 and TRBJ2-7): EPEVTQTPSHQVTQMGQEVILRCVPISNHLYFYWYRQILGQKVEFLVSFYNNEISEKSEIFDDQFSVERPDGSNFTLKIRSTKLEDSAMYFCASSGTGTVYEQYFGPGTRLTVT.

V and J are TRBV18 and TRBJ2-6; tentative D call: TRBD1 (7 bases). Trimming shortened V by 3 bases and J by 0 bases, and 12 bases separated the two germline ends. There are 17 residues in the CDR3. The V gene's germline CDR1 is KGHSH and CDR2 LQKENI. Here the CDR3 reads CASSPGGQISGANVLTF. The CDR3 coding sequence is TGTGCCAGCTCACCCGGGGGACAGATCTCTGGGGCCAACGTCCTGACTTTC. The full variable domain, completed using reference TRBV18 and TRBJ2-6, is NAGVMQNPRHLVRRRGQEARLRCSPMKGHSHVYWYRQLPEEGLKFMVYLQKENIIDESGMPKERFSAEFPKEGPSILRIQQVVRGDSAAYFCASSPGGQISGANVLTFGAGSRLTVL.

This chain connects TRBV4-1 to TRBJ1-5; D is unresolved. Trimming cost V 2 bases and J 4 bases, with 6 bases left between them. CDR3 size: 13 residues. Germline V gene lookup returns CDR1 MGHRA and CDR2 YSYEKL. The CDR3 DNA reads TGCGCCAGCAGCCAATTGCTAAATCAGCCCCAGCATTTT. This gives the protein CASSQLLNQPQHF.

V usage is TRBV6-6 and J usage is TRBJ2-1; no definite D call. Germline CDR1 and CDR2: MNHNY and SVGAGI (reference sequence). V lost 9 bases, J lost 0 bases, and 12 bases lay in between. The CDR3 runs to 14 residues. The CDR3 loop reads CASLKERSYNEQFF. DNA for the CDR3: TGTGCCAGTTTGAAAGAGCGCTCCTACAATGAGCAGTTCTTC.

The chain links TRBV7-9 to TRBJ2-7; D is ambiguous. Germline V gives CDR1 SEHNR, CDR2 FQNEAQ (reference sequence). Trimming pared 4 bases from V and 4 bases from J, leaving 5 bases between. CDR3 length: 11 residues. The CDR3 nucleotides are TGTGCCAGCAGCTCTCTATACGAGCAGTACTTC. Translation: CASSSLYEQYF. Drawing the rest from reference TRBV7-9 and TRBJ2-7, the complete variable domain is DTGVSQNPRHKITKRGQNVTFRCDPISEHNRLYWYRQTLGQGPEFLTYFQNEAQLEKSRLLSDRFSAERPKGSFSTLEIQRTEQGDSAMYLCASSSLYEQYFGPGTRLTVT.

This chain joins TRBV10-3 and TRBJ2-5; 8 bases align to TRBD1. V shed 4 bases, J shed 2 bases, and the junction held 3 bases outside the gene matches. This CDR3 comprises 14 residues. Germline V gene lookup returns CDR1 ENHRY and CDR2 SYGVKD. The CDR3 DNA reads as TGTGCCATCAGTGGGACAGGGAGTCAAGAGACCCAGTACTTC. Its protein is CAISGTGSQETQYF.

The rearrangement uses TRBV18 and TRBJ2-3, with D perhaps matching TRBD1 (6 bases). V shed 4 bases and J shed 1 base, with 9 bases lying between them. The CDR3 spans 14 residues. Per the germline V gene, CDR1 is KGHSH and CDR2 is LQKENI. CDR3 protein: CASSHGQRTDTQYF. CDR3 sequence (DNA): TGTGCCAGCTCACATGGACAGCGCACAGATACGCAGTATTTT. The entire variable domain, with the rest obtained from reference TRBV18 and TRBJ2-3, is as follows: NAGVMQNPRHLVRRRGQEARLRCSPMKGHSHVYWYRQLPEEGLKFMVYLQKENIIDESGMPKERFSAEFPKEGPSILRIQQVVRGDSAAYFCASSHGQRTDTQYFGPGTRLTVL.

The rearrangement uses TRBV6-5 and TRBJ2-7; 7 nucleotides line up with TRBD1. The V and J ends lost 5 bases and 2 bases, in that order; junction bases with no gene match: 3. Germline V gene lookup returns CDR1 MNHEY and CDR2 SVGAGI. The CDR3 runs to 13 residues. The DNA for the CDR3 is TGTGCCAGCAGTGCGACAGGGCCCTACGAGCAGTACTTC. Amino acids: CASSATGPYEQYF.

This rearrangement joins TRBV2 to TRBJ2-1; 14 nucleotides line up with TRBD2. The J segment lost 7 bases and the V segment lost 9 bases, leaving 8 bases of the junction unmatched. CDR1 and CDR2 (germline): SNHLY, FYNNEI. The CDR3 covers 15 residues. CDR3: CASRKGLAGVNEQFF. In DNA, the CDR3 is TGTGCCAGTCGGAAGGGACTAGCGGGAGTGAATGAGCAGTTCTTC.

V usage is TRBV19 and J usage is TRBJ2-1; the D gene is possibly TRBD1 (5 bases). Germline V CDR1 and CDR2: LNHDA, SQIVND (reference sequence). Trimming took off 3 bases at V and 9 bases at J, with 12 bases between the two ends. The CDR3 has 13 amino acids. CDR3: CASSIDSRGEQFF. The CDR3 bases are TGTGCCAGTAGTATTGACAGCCGAGGTGAGCAGTTCTTC.

The genes are TRBV6-1 and TRBJ2-7; D gene ambiguous. The CDR3 covers 13 residues. The germline CDR1 and CDR2 sequences are MNHNS and SASEGT. Trimming left V 3 bases short and J 2 bases short, with 8 bases between. The CDR3 protein is CASSEQITYEQYF. CDR3 coding DNA: TGTGCCAGCAGTGAGCAGATTACCTACGAGCAGTACTTC.

The V and J genes are TRBV7-9 and TRBJ2-7, with 12 bases fitting TRBD1. Germline assignment: CDR1 SEHNR and CDR2 FQNEAQ (reference sequence). The junction had 8 bases not matched to a gene; V was cut back by 4 bases and J by 7 bases. The CDR3 is 15 residues long. The CDR3 loop is CASSSWDRGLREQYF. The CDR3 DNA follows: TGTGCCAGCAGCTCGTGGGACAGGGGGCTTCGGGAGCAGTACTTC.

V and J are TRBV5-6 and TRBJ1-1; possible D gene TRBD1, 6 bases. Germline CDR1 SGHDT, CDR2 YYEEEE. V lost 6 bases, J lost 2 bases, and 17 bases lay in between. CDR3 length: 15 residues. CDR3 in DNA: TGTGCCAGCATCCTCCGGGACAACTTTAACACTGAAGCTTTCTTT. Protein sequence: CASILRDNFNTEAFF.

The chain recombines TRBV27 with TRBJ2-1; D is perhaps TRBD2 (5 bases). Deletions cut 7 bases from V and 6 bases from J, with 13 bases between. The CDR3 has 13 amino acids. CDR1 MNHEY and CDR2 SMNVEV come from the germline V gene (reference sequence). The CDR3 is CASTAGGINEQFF. As DNA, the CDR3 is TGTGCCAGCACCGCGGGTGGGATCAATGAGCAGTTCTTC.